This T cell receptor beta chain is from a study of OX40 agonist ivuxolimab in advanced cancers. Broadly, across the study: The costimulatory receptor OX40 (CD134) was targeted by ivuxolimab, a fully human IgG2 agonistic monoclonal antibody. Of the roughly 52 patients in dose escalation, about 20 had hepatocellular carcinoma, about 15 had melanoma, 9 had renal cell carcinoma and 9 had head and neck cancer. Intravenous ivuxolimab was administered to patients every 2 weeks at six dose levels: 0.01, 0.1, 0.3, 1.5, 3 and 10 mg/kg. The point of sequencing TCRbeta in the periphery was to test whether ivuxolimab changed TCR sequence diversity and drove clonal T-cell expansion. Partial responses occurred in three dose-escalation patients: two with cutaneous melanoma and one with hepatocellular carcinoma. In the dose-escalation cohort, around four fifths of patients were male, and the mean age was roughly 60 years with a range of roughly 20 to 80. Prior anti-PD-1, anti-PD-L1 or anti-CTLA-4 therapy was permitted, and 35% to 40% of dose-escalation patients had received checkpoint inhibitors. The paper covers the monotherapy dose-escalation part of the phase I ivuxolimab trial, which included N = 52 patients. The research as a whole found: At doses of 0.1 to 3.0 mg/kg, clonal expansion of both CD4+ and CD8+ T cells in blood was seen between baseline and week 6. In the 0.1-3.0 mg/kg groups, partial responders were among the patients with the lowest normalized peripheral clonal expansion, particularly in CD8+ T cells. The antigen specificity of the clonally expanded peripheral T cells was not determined. Low levels of normalized T-cell clonal expansion were also seen in some nonresponding patients. After ivuxolimab, CD8+ T cells had more expanded clones than CD4+ T cells on average.

Only a few counts were recorded for this clone. Its target antigen remains unknown. It has no much larger one-base neighbor in the sample; base qualities were not kept. Patients with autoimmune disease history or receiving systemic immunosuppression were excluded from the trial. Peripheral blood for TCR sequencing was collected from all dose cohorts at baseline, on cycle 4 day 1, and on cycle 7 day 1. Samples came from an open-label, multicenter, first-in-human phase I dose-escalation trial of ivuxolimab. Adults with locally advanced or metastatic head and neck squamous cell, hepatocellular, melanoma or renal cell carcinoma were enrolled in the trial. Before TCR sequencing, CD4+ and CD8+ T cells were separately sorted from peripheral blood. Genomic DNA was extracted from sorted cells for sequencing of the TCRbeta CDR3 region. The immunoSEQ Assay was used to sequence the TCRbeta CDR3 regions. The clones in this table, taken by TCRdb from immuneACCESS, are in-frame only. Not every clone is retained; where verified, under half of the shortfall comes from an unresolved V gene, and the cause of the rest is unknown. The sample includes roughly 35,000 clones, with 80% to 85% observed a single time. The leading ten clones occupy approximately 1.3% of the sample.

The CDR3 has 11 amino acids, counting the end cysteine and phenylalanine. Only the CDR3 part of the read is kept: 33 bases, read in frame from the first base. Relative to germline, V is 2 bases shorter and J is 5 bases shorter, with 3 bases between their ends. In the germline V gene, CDR1 corresponds to SGHVS and CDR2 to FQNEAQ. This specimen consisted of CD4+ or CD8+ T cells sorted from blood, obtained in a trial of the OX40 agonist ivuxolimab. The TCR sequence derives from an adult with an advanced solid tumor such as melanoma, head and neck, liver or kidney cancer. The rearranged chain carries TRBV7-8 and TRBJ2-5; too little of a D gene remains to name it. The nucleotides are TGTGCCAGCAGCTTATCCGAGACCCAGTACTTC. This encodes CASSLSETQYF. Full variable domain (CDR3 extended with the reference TRBV7-8 and TRBJ2-5 proteins): GAGVSQSPRYKVAKRGQDVALRCDPISGHVSLFWYQQALGQGPEFLTYFQNEAQLDKSGLPSDRFFAERPEGSVSTLKIQRTQQEDSAVYLCASSLSETQYFGPGTRLLVL.